Following are 17 T cell receptor beta chains from one sample sequenced in a study of blood T cells in healthy people across ages. Primed by a sample-barcoded 5' primer and a J-beta primer mix, a second PCR proceeded for 7 to 11 cycles. TCRdb itself ran the 5' RACE reads through MiXCR, one entry per CDR3 protein. The sample records 650,000 or so distinct CDR3 sequences, approximately 52% being singletons. The specimen was blood. The receptors come from a woman over 75 in good health.

This clonotype occurred a few times. A much larger clone sits a single nucleotide away, making a read error possible. The CDR3 sequence: CSARAGGAVVGQYF. The DNA of the CDR3 is TGCAGTGCTAGAGCGGGGGGCGCCGTAGTAGGGCAGTATTTT. This sequence joins TRBV20-1 and TRBJ2-3; a possible D gene is TRBD2 (7 bases). The germline CDR1 and CDR2 sequences are DFQATT and SNEGSKA (reference sequence). V lost 1 base and J 11 bases, leaving 19 bases between the germline ends. CDR3 length equals 14 residues.

The rearrangement joins TRBV6-2 or TRBV6-3 to TRBJ2-3; unclear D gene. V was trimmed by 7 bases and J by 11 bases, leaving 13 bases between them. The germline CDR1 and CDR2 sequences are MNHEY and SVGEGT. The CDR3 spans 11 residues. The CDR3 region has the DNA TGTGCCAGCAACAGTATAATTAAGCAGTATTTT. Translation gives CASNSIIKQYF.

V usage is TRBV11-2 and J usage is TRBJ2-7; the match to TRBD2 covers 15 bases. Germline V lookup: CDR1 SGHAT, CDR2 FQNNGV. Germline trimming cut 1 base from V and 5 bases from J; bases unmatched to any gene: 18. The CDR3 contains 21 residues. The CDR3 reads CASSLVPGLAGGPSILHEQYF. The CDR3 DNA reads TGTGCCAGCAGCTTAGTTCCCGGACTAGCGGGAGGGCCCTCAATTCTTCACGAGCAGTACTTC. Complete variable domain (other parts from reference TRBV11-2 and TRBJ2-7): EAGVAQSPRYKIIEKRQSVAFWCNPISGHATLYWYQQILGQGPKLLIQFQNNGVVDDSQLPKDRFSAERLKGVDSTLKIQPAKLEDSAVYLCASSLVPGLAGGPSILHEQYFGPGTRLTVT.

This clonotype was recorded once. This chain links TRBV28 with TRBJ1-2; D gene unclear. The germline V and J ends were trimmed by 8 bases and 6 bases, with 7 bases remaining between them. The CDR3 totals 10 residues. Germline-derived CDR1 and CDR2 are MDHEN and SYDVKM. The CDR3 loop is CASFGDGYTF. Written as DNA, the CDR3 is TGTGCCAGCTTTGGGGATGGCTACACCTTC.

V and J are TRBV5-5 and TRBJ2-6, with no clear D. This CDR3 is built from 16 residues. Trimming stripped 0 bases from V and 0 bases from J, with 7 bases between. Germline CDR1 and CDR2: SGHKS and YYEKEE (reference sequence). CDR3 nucleotide sequence: TGTGCCAGCAGCTTGGAGGTGTACTCTGGGGCCAACGTCCTGACTTTC. Translated, it gives CASSLEVYSGANVLTF.

The genes are TRBV7-9 and TRBJ1-2; D ambiguous. V was shortened by 5 bases and J by 2 bases, with 9 bases between the two germline ends. This CDR3 has 13 residues. CDR1 and CDR2 from the germline V gene are SEHNR and FQNEAQ (reference sequence). DNA of the CDR3: TGTGCCAGCAGCCCCACTCAAAACTATGGCTACACCTTC. This gives the protein CASSPTQNYGYTF.

DNA for the CDR3: TGTGCCAGCAGCTTACTCTCCGGGACTAGTGGGGGAACCCACAATGAGCAGTTCTTC. Translated, it gives CASSLLSGTSGGTHNEQFF. This chain joins TRBV11-2 and TRBJ2-1; 8 bases match TRBD2. V lost 2 bases and J lost 5; bases outside the gene matches: 17. The CDR3 totals 19 residues. Germline values: CDR1 SGHAT, CDR2 FQNNGV.

The V gene is TRBV11-2, the J gene TRBJ2-3, with D unresolved. CDR1 SGHAT and CDR2 FQNNGV come from the germline V gene. V was shortened by 7 bases and J by 6 bases, with 8 bases between the two germline ends. This CDR3 is 11 amino acids long. CDR3 coding DNA: TGTGCCAGCATTATGGGGGATACGCAGTATTTT. Protein product: CASIMGDTQYF.

V gene TRBV19 combines with J gene TRBJ1-5, with no clear D. CDR1 LNHDA and CDR2 SQIVND come from the germline V gene (reference sequence). V gave up 7 bases and J gave up 3 bases, with 10 bases separating them. The CDR3 length is 13 residues. The CDR3 is CASMAAFNQPQHF. CDR3 nucleotide sequence: TGTGCCAGTATGGCAGCTTTCAATCAGCCCCAGCATTTT.

There are many counts of this clonotype. The chain's CDR3 is CASYRLRQGQGYGYTF. The DNA of the CDR3 is TGTGCCAGCTACCGATTAAGACAGGGACAGGGCTATGGCTACACCTTC. The J gene is TRBJ1-2, the V gene TRBV2; 9 bases fit TRBD1. Germline CDR1 and CDR2: SNHLY and FYNNEI. Trimming removed 8 bases from V and 4 bases from J; junction bases left unmatched: 14. The CDR3 runs 16 residues. The variable domain in full, completed from reference TRBV2 and TRBJ1-2, reads EPEVTQTPSHQVTQMGQEVILRCVPISNHLYFYWYRQILGQKVEFLVSFYNNEISEKSEIFDDQFSVERPDGSNFTLKIRSTKLEDSAMYFCASYRLRQGQGYGYTFGSGTRLTVV.

Comments on this clonotype: A much larger clone lies one base from this, so it may be a read error. V usage is TRBV29-1 and J usage is TRBJ2-7; D call uncertain. The better agreement between TRBJ2-5 and the DNA end casts doubt on the J call. This CDR3 has 13 amino acids. Germline V gene lookup returns CDR1 SQVTM and CDR2 ANQGSEA. CDR3 amino acids: CSVEDHQRKTQYF. CDR3 nucleotides: TGCAGCGTTGAAGACCACCAAAGGAAGACCCAGTACTTC.

V usage is TRBV29-1 and J usage is TRBJ2-7, with D maybe TRBD2 (5 bases). The CDR3 contains 14 residues. Germline V gene data show CDR1 as SQVTM and CDR2 as ANQGSEA. Trimming cost V 0 bases and J 2 bases, with 11 bases left between them. The CDR3, as DNA: TGCAGCGTTGAAGATCGTTCCGGGACCTACGAGCAGTACTTC. Its translation is CSVEDRSGTYEQYF.

The V and J genes are TRBV6-2 or TRBV6-3 and TRBJ2-2; 12 bases align to TRBD2. V gave up 0 bases and J gave up 7 bases; unmatched junction bases: 3. Per germline, CDR1 MNHEY and CDR2 SVGEGT. The CDR3 runs to 16 residues. CDR3 residues: CASSYSTSGGFGELFF. The CDR3 nucleotides are TGTGCCAGCAGTTACTCGACTAGCGGGGGTTTCGGGGAGCTGTTTTTT.

The V gene is TRBV30, the J gene TRBJ2-1, with D tentatively TRBD1 or TRBD2 (5 bases each). From germline, CDR1 is GTSNPN and CDR2 SVGIG (reference sequence). Trimming stripped 0 bases from V and 3 bases from J, with 9 bases between. There are 14 residues in the CDR3. The chain's CDR3 is CAWSVLGDYNEQFF. The DNA for the CDR3 is TGTGCCTGGAGTGTACTGGGGGACTACAATGAGCAGTTCTTC. Filled out from reference TRBV30 and TRBJ2-1, the complete variable domain reads SQTIHQWPATLVQPVGSPLSLECTVEGTSNPNLYWYRQAAGRGLQLLFYSVGIGQISSEVPQNLSASRPQDRQFILSSKKLLLSDSGFYLCAWSVLGDYNEQFFGPGTRLTVL.

The chain couples TRBV28 to TRBJ2-5; the D call may be TRBD1 or TRBD2 (5 bases each). Germline assignment: CDR1 MDHEN and CDR2 SYDVKM. This CDR3 region has 15 residues. The V end was cut by 5 bases, the J end by 5 bases, with 18 bases between. Here the CDR3 reads CASSRREGLQETQYF. In nucleotides, the CDR3 is TGTGCCAGCAGTAGACGTGAGGGGCTTCAGGAGACCCAGTACTTC.

The V and J genes are TRBV7-2 and TRBJ1-5, with a possible D match to TRBD1 (6 bases). V lost 2 bases and J lost 4, with 12 bases in between. The CDR3 contains 15 residues. CDR1 is SGHTA and CDR2 is FQGNSA in the germline V gene. The CDR3 DNA is TGTGCCAGCAGCTTATTCCACAGGGAGAATCAGCCCCAGCATTTT. Amino acids: CASSLFHRENQPQHF.

The chain recombines TRBV3-1 with TRBJ2-2, with D maybe TRBD2 (5 bases). Deletions cut 4 bases from V and 5 bases from J, with 14 bases between. Germline CDR1 LGHDT, CDR2 YNNKEL (reference sequence). The CDR3 contains 15 residues. The CDR3 reads CASSLGARETGELFF. The CDR3 DNA is TGTGCCAGCAGCCTAGGTGCCCGGGAAACCGGGGAGCTGTTTTTT. The entire variable domain, with the rest obtained from reference TRBV3-1 and TRBJ2-2, is as follows: DTAVSQTPKYLVTQMGNDKSIKCEQNLGHDTMYWYKQDSKKFLKIMFSYNNKELIINETVPNRFSPKSPDKAHLNLHINSLELGDSAVYFCASSLGARETGELFFGEGSRLTVL.